This record looks at one TCR beta chain sequence and its context. The CDR3 end is not reached by the read, which stops 3 residues before it; the germline J gene fills it in. Trimming removed 5 bases from V and 1 base from J, with 11 bases in between. The CDR3 loop spans 13 amino acids. Looked up from germline, CDR1 is SQVTM and CDR2 is ANQGSEA. MY09/MY11 PCR detected cervical HPV DNA; dot-blot assigned genotypes. immunoSEQ multiplex PCR used an average of around 1,200 ng genomic DNA. Only in-frame clones appear in the TCRdb table, and some are missing; sequencing was by immunoSEQ multiplex PCR. Its table records over 15,000 clones. This sample is drawn from a study of T cells in women clearing cervical HPV infection. Whole-study context: Donors had HPV16-related CIN3 or worse; 2 had invasive cancer.

The rearrangement uses TRBV29-1 and TRBJ1-1; D remains ambiguous. This receptor was taken from a woman between 18 and 75 years old with a cervical HPV16 infection that either progressed to CIN3+ or cleared (not recorded which). Sequencing was carried out using blood buffy coat. The part of the CDR3 DNA that was read is TGCAGCGTTTTTGAGTCCGGGAACACTGAA. Residues: CSVFESGNTE. The CDR3 in full is CSVFESGNTEAFF.